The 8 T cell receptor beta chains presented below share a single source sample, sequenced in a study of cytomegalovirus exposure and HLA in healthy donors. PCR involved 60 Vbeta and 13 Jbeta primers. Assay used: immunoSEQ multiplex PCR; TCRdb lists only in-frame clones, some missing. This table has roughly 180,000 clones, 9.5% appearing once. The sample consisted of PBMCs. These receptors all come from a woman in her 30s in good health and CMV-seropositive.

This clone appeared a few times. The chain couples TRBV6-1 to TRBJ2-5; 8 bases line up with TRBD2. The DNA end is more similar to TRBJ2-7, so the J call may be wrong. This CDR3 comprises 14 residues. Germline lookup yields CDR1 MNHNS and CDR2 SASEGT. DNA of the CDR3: TGTGCCAGCAGTGTGGAGTCGGGAGGGACCGAGCAGTACTTC. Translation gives CASSVESGGTEQYF.

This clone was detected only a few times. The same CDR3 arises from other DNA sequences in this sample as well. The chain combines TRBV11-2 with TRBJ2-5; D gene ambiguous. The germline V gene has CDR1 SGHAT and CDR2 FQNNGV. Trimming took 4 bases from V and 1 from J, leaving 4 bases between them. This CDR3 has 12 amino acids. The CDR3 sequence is CASSSLQETQYF. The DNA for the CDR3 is TGTGCCAGCAGCTCCCTCCAAGAGACCCAGTACTTC.

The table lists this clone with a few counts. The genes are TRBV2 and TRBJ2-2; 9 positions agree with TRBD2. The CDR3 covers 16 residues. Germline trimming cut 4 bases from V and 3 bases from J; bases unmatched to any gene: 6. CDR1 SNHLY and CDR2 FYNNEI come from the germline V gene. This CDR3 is CASSGRAGGDTGELFF. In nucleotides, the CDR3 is TGTGCCAGCAGTGGTAGAGCGGGAGGAGACACCGGGGAGCTGTTTTTT.

The CDR3 loop reads CASSYNEQYF. CDR3 coding DNA: TGTGCCAGCAGCTACAACGAGCAGTACTTC. The chain uses TRBV11-2 and TRBJ2-7, with D unclear. V was clipped by 4 bases and J by 5 bases, with 3 bases between them. The germline gives CDR1 SGHAT, CDR2 FQNNGV. The CDR3 is made up of 10 amino acids.

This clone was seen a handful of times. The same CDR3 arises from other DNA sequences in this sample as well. The CDR3 DNA is TGTGCCAGCAGCTTAACTAGGGTGCCGGCTGGCTACACCTTC. Its protein product is CASSLTRVPAGYTF. The V call is TRBV7-2, the J call TRBJ1-2, with D unresolved. Trimming pared 2 bases from V and 7 bases from J, leaving 14 bases between. The CDR3 runs 14 residues. Germline V gene data show CDR1 as SGHTA and CDR2 as FQGNSA.

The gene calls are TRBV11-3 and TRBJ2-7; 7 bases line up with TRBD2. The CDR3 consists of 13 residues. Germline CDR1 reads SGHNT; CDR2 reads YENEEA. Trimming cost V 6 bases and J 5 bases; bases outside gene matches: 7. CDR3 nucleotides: TGTGCCAGCAGTCGGCGGGAGCAAGACGAGCAGTACTTC. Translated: CASSRREQDEQYF.

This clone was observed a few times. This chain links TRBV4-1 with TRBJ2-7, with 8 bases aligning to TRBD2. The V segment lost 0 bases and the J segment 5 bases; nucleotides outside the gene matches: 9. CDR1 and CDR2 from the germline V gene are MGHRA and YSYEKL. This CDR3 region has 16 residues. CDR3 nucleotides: TGCGCCAGCAGCCAAGAGAGCGGGAGACGAGGGAACGAGCAGTACTTC. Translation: CASSQESGRRGNEQYF.

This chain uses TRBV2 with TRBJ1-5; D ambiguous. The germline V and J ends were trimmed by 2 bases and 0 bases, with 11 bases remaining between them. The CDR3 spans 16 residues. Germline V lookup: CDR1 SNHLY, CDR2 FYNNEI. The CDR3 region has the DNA TGTGCCAGCAGTGAACGGCGGAGTTTTAGCAATCAGCCCCAGCATTTT. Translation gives CASSERRSFSNQPQHF.